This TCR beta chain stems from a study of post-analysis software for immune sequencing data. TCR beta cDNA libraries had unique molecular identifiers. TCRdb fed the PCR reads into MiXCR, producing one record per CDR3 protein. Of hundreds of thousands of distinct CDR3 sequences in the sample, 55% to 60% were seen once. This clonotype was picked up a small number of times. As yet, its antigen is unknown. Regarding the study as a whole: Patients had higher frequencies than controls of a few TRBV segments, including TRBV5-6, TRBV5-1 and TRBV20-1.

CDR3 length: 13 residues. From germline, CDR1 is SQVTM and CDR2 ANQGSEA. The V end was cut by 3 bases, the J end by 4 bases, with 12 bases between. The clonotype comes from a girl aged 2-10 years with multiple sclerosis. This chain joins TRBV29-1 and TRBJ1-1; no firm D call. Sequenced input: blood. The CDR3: CSVDSLLITEAFF. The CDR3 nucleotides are TGCAGCGTTGATTCCCTGCTTATCACTGAAGCTTTCTTT.